The rows below give T cell receptor beta chains drawn from one sample of a study of blood T cell repertoires in COVID-19. The protocol was immunoSEQ multiplex PCR, while the TCRdb copy is restricted to in-frame clones and leaves out a portion. The sample yields fewer than 350,000 clones, about four fifths seen once. Sequencing input: peripheral blood. The receptors come from a woman aged 55-75 years with active or convalescent COVID-19. Both conserved end residues are part of each CDR3. A D gene is named only where the DNA matches it firmly. For some rows the clone size is stated as once, few or many, or as a class when expanded; others skip it.

clone size	D gene	CDR3 length	V gene	J gene	CDR3 protein	CDR3 DNA
few	TRBD2	15	TRBV18	TRBJ2-7	CASSIIAGGLYEQYF	TGTGCCAGCTCAATTATAGCGGGGGGCCTCTACGAGCAGTACTTC
NA	TRBD1	13	TRBV19	TRBJ1-1	CASSVTGYTEAFF	TGTGCCAGTAGTGTGACAGGGTACACTGAAGCTTTCTTT
NA	TRBD2	19	TRBV3-1/TRBV3-2	TRBJ2-3	CASSQVTSGGPLGTDTQYF	TGTGCCAGCAGCCAAGTGACTAGCGGGGGCCCTTTAGGCACAGATACGCAGTATTTT
NA	NA	14	TRBV5-6	TRBJ2-2	CASSLGENTGELFF	TGTGCCAGCAGCTTGGGAGAAAACACCGGGGAGCTGTTTTTT
many	NA	14	TRBV7-9	TRBJ1-6	CASRGKVEGSPLHF	TGTGCCAGCAGGGGCAAAGTAGAAGGTTCACCCCTCCACTTT
NA	NA	13	TRBV5-1	TRBJ2-5	CASSLTGLETQYF	TGCGCCAGCAGCTTAACAGGGCTAGAGACCCAGTACTTC
NA	TRBD1	20	TRBV7-3	TRBJ1-4	CASSRTGGKLFRSTNEKLFF	TGTGCCAGCAGCAGGACAGGGGGCAAACTCTTCAGGTCAACTAATGAAAAACTGTTTTTT
NA	NA	14	TRBV5-6	TRBJ1-1	CASSLAGVSPQAFF	TGTGCCAGCAGCTTGGCGGGGGTCAGCCCTCAAGCTTTCTTT
NA	NA	11	TRBV6-5	TRBJ2-7	CASSSPLEQYF	TGTGCCAGCAGCTCCCCCCTCGAGCAGTACTTC
once	TRBD1	14	TRBV7-2	TRBJ1-5	CASSTGQRNQPQHF	TGTGCCAGCAGCACGGGACAGAGGAATCAGCCCCAGCATTTT
NA	TRBD2	15	TRBV3-1/TRBV3-2	TRBJ2-1	CASSQDSGRGGEQFF	TGTGCCAGCAGCCAAGATAGTGGGAGGGGCGGCGAGCAGTTCTTC
NA	TRBD1	15	TRBV5-5	TRBJ1-5	CASSAQGAWDQPQHF	TGTGCCAGCAGCGCACAGGGGGCCTGGGATCAGCCCCAGCATTTT
once	TRBD2	15	TRBV11-1	TRBJ2-5	CASSQTSGLLETQYF	TGTGCCAGCAGCCAGACTAGCGGGCTCCTCGAGACCCAGTACTTC
NA	TRBD2	17	TRBV24-1	TRBJ2-3	CATSDSSAAGRTDTQYF	TGTGCCACCAGTGATTCGTCGGCAGCGGGACGCACAGATACGCAGTATTTT
NA	TRBD2	14	TRBV7-2	TRBJ2-1	CASSLVLAGGKQFF	TGTGCCAGCAGCTTAGTACTAGCGGGGGGGAAGCAGTTCTTC
NA	TRBD2	17	TRBV9	TRBJ2-4	CASSARATSLAKNIQYF	TGTGCCAGCAGCGCCCGAGCGACTAGCTTAGCCAAAAACATTCAGTACTTC
once	NA	10	TRBV10-3	TRBJ1-1	CATRSTEAFF	TGTGCCACCCGGTCCACTGAAGCTTTCTTT
NA	NA	16	TRBV19	TRBJ2-3	CASKSGRLGVTDTQYF	TGTGCCAGTAAGTCAGGCCGATTGGGAGTCACAGATACGCAGTATTTT
NA	NA	13	TRBV11-3	TRBJ2-7	CASSSPPVYEQYF	TGTGCCAGCAGCTCCCCCCCGGTCTACGAGCAGTACTTC
NA	NA	20	TRBV9	TRBJ1-5	CASSGGPGSGDLVSNQPQHF	TGTGCCAGCAGCGGAGGGCCGGGAAGCGGGGACTTGGTTAGCAATCAGCCCCAGCATTTT
NA	NA	15	TRBV3-1/TRBV3-2	TRBJ2-5	CASSSNRDYQETQYF	TGTGCCAGCAGCTCGAACCGGGACTACCAAGAGACCCAGTACTTC
NA	TRBD2	15	TRBV5-1	TRBJ2-1	CASSFSGGARDEQFF	TGCGCCAGCAGCTTTAGCGGGGGTGCCCGGGATGAGCAGTTCTTC
NA	TRBD1	18	TRBV4-1	TRBJ2-3	CASSQVGTALIAADTQYF	TGCGCCAGCAGCCAAGTTGGGACAGCCTTAATCGCGGCAGATACGCAGTATTTT
NA	TRBD2	15	TRBV9	TRBJ2-2	CAGSPVAGNTGELFF	TGTGCCGGTAGTCCTGTAGCGGGGAACACCGGGGAGCTGTTTTTT
NA	NA	13	TRBV19	TRBJ1-1	CASSIDRNTEAFF	TGTGCCAGTAGTATAGATCGGAACACTGAAGCTTTCTTT
few	NA	12	TRBV7-9	TRBJ1-2	CASSSGGNGYTF	TGTGCCAGCAGCTCGGGAGGGAATGGCTACACCTTC
NA	TRBD2	16	TRBV27	TRBJ2-3	CASSTAGTSGTDTQYF	TGTGCCAGCAGTACGGCCGGGACTAGCGGCACAGATACGCAGTATTTT
NA	TRBD1	15	TRBV7-3	TRBJ1-6	CASSSGQGANSPLHF	TGTGCCAGCAGCTCAGGACAGGGGGCGAATTCACCCCTCCACTTT
NA	TRBD2	16	TRBV6-2/TRBV6-3	TRBJ2-5	CASSSQLAGGPETQYF	TGTGCCAGCAGTTCCCAACTAGCGGGGGGGCCAGAGACCCAGTACTTC